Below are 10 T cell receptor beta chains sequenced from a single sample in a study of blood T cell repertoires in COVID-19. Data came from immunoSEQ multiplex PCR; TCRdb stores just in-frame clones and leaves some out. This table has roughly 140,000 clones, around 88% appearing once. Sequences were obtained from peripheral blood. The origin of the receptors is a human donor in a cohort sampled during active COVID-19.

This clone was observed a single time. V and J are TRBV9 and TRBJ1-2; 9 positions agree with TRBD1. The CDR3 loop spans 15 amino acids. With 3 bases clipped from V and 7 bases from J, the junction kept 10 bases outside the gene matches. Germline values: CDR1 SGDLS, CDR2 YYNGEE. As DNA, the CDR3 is TGTGCCAGCAGCGCTCCGGGACAGGGAATCGGTGGCTACACCTTC. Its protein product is CASSAPGQGIGGYTF. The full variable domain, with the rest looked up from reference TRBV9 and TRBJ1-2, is DSGVTQTPKHLITATGQRVTLRCSPRSGDLSVYWYQQSLDQGLQFLIQYYNGEERAKGNILERFSAQQFPDLHSELNLSSLELGDSALYFCASSAPGQGIGGYTFGSGTRLTVV.

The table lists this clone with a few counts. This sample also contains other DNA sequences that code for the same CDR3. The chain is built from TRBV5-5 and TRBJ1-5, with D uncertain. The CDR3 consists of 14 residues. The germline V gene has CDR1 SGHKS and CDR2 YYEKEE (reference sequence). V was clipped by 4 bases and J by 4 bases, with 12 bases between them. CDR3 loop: CASSMGPSNQPQHF. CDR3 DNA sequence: TGTGCCAGCAGCATGGGTCCTAGTAATCAGCCCCAGCATTTT.

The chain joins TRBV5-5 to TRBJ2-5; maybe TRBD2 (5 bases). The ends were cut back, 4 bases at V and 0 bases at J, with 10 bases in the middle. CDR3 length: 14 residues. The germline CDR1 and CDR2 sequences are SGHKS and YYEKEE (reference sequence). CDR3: CASSPLGDQETQYF. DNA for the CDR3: TGTGCCAGCAGCCCTCTCGGGGACCAAGAGACCCAGTACTTC.

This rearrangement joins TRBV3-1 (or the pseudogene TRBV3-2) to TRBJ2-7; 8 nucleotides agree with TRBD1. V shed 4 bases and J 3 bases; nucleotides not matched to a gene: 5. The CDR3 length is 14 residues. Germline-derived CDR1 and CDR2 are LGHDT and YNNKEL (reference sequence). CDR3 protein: CASSPRTGIYEQYF. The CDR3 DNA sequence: TGTGCCAGCAGCCCCAGGACAGGGATCTACGAGCAGTACTTC.

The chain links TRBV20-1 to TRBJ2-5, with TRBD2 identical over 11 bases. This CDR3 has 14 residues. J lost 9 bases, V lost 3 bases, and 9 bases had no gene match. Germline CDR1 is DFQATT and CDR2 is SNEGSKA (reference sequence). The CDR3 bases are TGCAGTGCTAGTCCTAGCGGGGGGCCGGGGGCCCAGTACTTC. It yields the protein CSASPSGGPGAQYF.

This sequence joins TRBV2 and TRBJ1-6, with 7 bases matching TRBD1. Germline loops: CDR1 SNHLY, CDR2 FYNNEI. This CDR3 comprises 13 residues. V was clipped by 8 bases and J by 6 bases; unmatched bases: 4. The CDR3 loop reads CASFRDSNSPLHF. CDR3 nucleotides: TGTGCCAGCTTCCGGGACAGTAATTCACCCCTCCACTTT.

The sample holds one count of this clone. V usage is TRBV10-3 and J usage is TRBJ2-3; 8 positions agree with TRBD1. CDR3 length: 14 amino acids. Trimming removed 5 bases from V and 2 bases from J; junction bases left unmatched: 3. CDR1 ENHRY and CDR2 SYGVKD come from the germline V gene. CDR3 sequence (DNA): TGTGCCATCAGTAGGGACAGGTTCACAGATACGCAGTATTTT. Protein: CAISRDRFTDTQYF.

The CDR3 spells CASGLGGTVSGNTIYF. The CDR3 DNA is TGTGCTAGTGGTTTGGGGGGGACAGTCTCTGGAAACACCATATATTTT. The chain is built from TRBV12-5 and TRBJ1-3, with 7 nucleotides matching TRBD1. CDR3 length equals 16 residues. The V gene end was trimmed by 1 base and the J gene end by 0 bases; junction bases not matched to a gene: 3. CDR1 is LGHNT and CDR2 is FRNRAP in the germline V gene.

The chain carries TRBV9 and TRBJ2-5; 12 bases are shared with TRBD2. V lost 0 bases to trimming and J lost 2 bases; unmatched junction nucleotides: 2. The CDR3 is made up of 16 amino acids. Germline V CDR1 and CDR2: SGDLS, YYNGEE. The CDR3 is CASSVGGLAGQETQYF. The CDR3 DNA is TGTGCCAGCAGCGTAGGCGGACTAGCGGGACAAGAGACCCAGTACTTC.

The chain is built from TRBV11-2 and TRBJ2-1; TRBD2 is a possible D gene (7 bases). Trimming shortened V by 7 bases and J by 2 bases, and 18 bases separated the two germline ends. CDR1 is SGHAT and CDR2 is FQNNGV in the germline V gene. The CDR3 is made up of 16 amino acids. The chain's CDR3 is CASTYRGAKTYNEQFF. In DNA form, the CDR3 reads TGTGCCAGCACGTACCGGGGGGCGAAAACCTACAATGAGCAGTTCTTC.